This TCR beta chain was recovered during a study of response to subunit inactivated influenza vaccine. Findings and caveats of the study: New T cells are recruited in small numbers by each seasonal influenza vaccination, according to the authors' suggestion.

This clonotype has more than one count but fewer than ten. The antigen is unknown. TCRdb processed the RT-PCR reads anew with MiXCR; each CDR3 protein has one entry. The sample lists 200,000 to 300,000 distinct CDR3 sequences; less than 15% were seen once. The V gene's germline CDR1 is LGHNA and CDR2 YSLEER. Trimming removed 1 base from V and 0 bases from J; junction bases left unmatched: 10. This CDR3 comprises 18 residues. The receptor comes from a man aged 45 to 65 who received an inactivated influenza vaccine. The chain is built from TRBV4-3 and TRBJ2-3; 7 bases are shared with TRBD2. Sequenced here: non-naive T cells sorted from PBMCs, sampled 14 days before vaccination. CDR3 amino acids: CASSQVLPAGTSTDTQYF. The DNA for the CDR3 is TGCGCCAGCAGCCAAGTATTACCAGCGGGGACGAGCACAGATACGCAGTATTTT.